Presented here are 14 T cell receptor beta chains from one specimen sequenced in a study of blood T cells in healthy people across ages. Primers used in a second PCR of roughly 6 to 12 cycles were a sample-barcoded 5' primer and a J-beta primer mix. TCRdb redid the calling of the 5' RACE reads with MiXCR, one entry per CDR3 protein. The sample consists of about 640,000 distinct CDR3 sequences, less than 35% of them appearing once. Material: blood. The receptors come from a woman of 80 years or more in good health.

This clonotype was found a few times. The rearrangement joins TRBV6-2 or TRBV6-3 to TRBJ1-1; TRBD1 is a possible D gene (6 bases). This CDR3 comprises 14 residues. V was clipped by 7 bases and J by 10 bases, with 22 bases between them. The germline CDR1 and CDR2 sequences are MNHEY and SVGEGT. DNA for the CDR3: TGTGCCAGCATCCAAATCGTCAGGGGCGGAAGAGCTTTCTTT. Translating it yields CASIQIVRGGRAFF.

This clonotype was counted only a few times. The rearrangement joins TRBV6-5 to TRBJ1-1; no firm D call. Trimming removed 0 bases at V and 1 base at J, with 6 bases between. The CDR3 spans 14 residues. Germline lookup yields CDR1 MNHEY and CDR2 SVGAGI. The CDR3 DNA reads TGTGCCAGCAGTTACTCGACTAGGAACACTGAAGCTTTCTTT. It codes for CASSYSTRNTEAFF.

This clonotype was seen at least ten times. The chain uses TRBV20-1 and TRBJ2-7, with 11 nucleotides matching TRBD2. Trimming at V came to 1 base and at J to 2 bases, leaving 16 bases not matched to a gene. The CDR3 has 19 residues. Germline assignment: CDR1 DFQATT and CDR2 SNEGSKA (reference sequence). In DNA, the CDR3 is TGCAGTGCTAGAGCTGAGTCTCCTAGCGGGGGGCCGCCTCCCTACGAGCAGTACTTC. Amino acids: CSARAESPSGGPPPYEQYF.

On this clonotype: Just one base apart from a much larger clone, this may be a read error. The chain carries TRBV3-1 and TRBJ1-2; D unclear. V lost 7 bases, J lost 6 bases, and 12 bases lay in between. CDR3 size: 12 residues. The germline CDR1 and CDR2 sequences are LGHDT and YNNKEL (reference sequence). CDR3 DNA sequence: TGTGCCAGCACCGGGAATCACCATGGCTACACCTTC. Its translation is CASTGNHHGYTF.

Regarding this clonotype: A much more abundant neighbour one base away suggests this may be a read error. The chain has TRBV27 and TRBJ1-1; 7 positions agree with TRBD1. Per the germline V gene, CDR1 is MNHEY and CDR2 is SMNVEV (reference sequence). J was trimmed by 5 bases and V by 6 bases; bases with no gene match: 9. The CDR3 totals 14 residues. CDR3 nucleotides: TGTGCCAGCAGGTTCCGGGACAGCGCAACTGAAGCTTTCTTT. Translated: CASRFRDSATEAFF.

This clonotype has more than one count but fewer than ten. The chain joins TRBV5-1 to TRBJ1-4; 7 bases fit TRBD1. In germline, CDR1 is SGHRS, CDR2 YFSETQ. V trimming: 6 bases; J trimming: 5 bases; junction bases outside the gene matches: 4. This CDR3 contains 13 residues. The CDR3 DNA reads TGCGCCAGCACGAAAGGGGGCAATGAAAAACTGTTTTTT. It specifies CASTKGGNEKLFF. The full variable domain, completed using reference TRBV5-1 and TRBJ1-4, is KAGVTQTPRYLIKTRGQQVTLSCSPISGHRSVSWYQQTPGQGLQFLFEYFSETQRNKGNFPGRFSGRQFSNSRSEMNVSTLELGDSALYLCASTKGGNEKLFFGSGTQLSVL.

This clonotype has a count of ten or more. This chain connects TRBV20-1 to TRBJ2-1; 9 positions agree with TRBD2. CDR3 size: 14 residues. V shed 5 bases and J 6 bases; nucleotides not matched to a gene: 8. Per the germline V gene, CDR1 is DFQATT and CDR2 is SNEGSKA (reference sequence). The CDR3 DNA reads as TGCAGTGCTCCATTCGGCGGGGGGGCCAATGAGCAGTTCTTC. Its protein product is CSAPFGGGANEQFF.

There are many counts of this clonotype. This chain uses TRBV15 with TRBJ2-4, with D possibly being TRBD1 or TRBD2 (5 bases each). The CDR3 spans 15 residues. V was pared by 1 base and J by 8 bases, with 15 bases between. Germline V CDR1 and CDR2: LNHNV, YYDKDF (reference sequence). In DNA, the CDR3 is TGTGCCACCAGCAGAGGACCGGGGATAGGGGACATTCAGTACTTC. As protein: CATSRGPGIGDIQYF.

V is TRBV9 and J is TRBJ1-4, with 8 bases identical to TRBD1. Per germline, CDR1 SGDLS and CDR2 YYNGEE. This CDR3 comprises 18 residues. The V gene end was trimmed by 2 bases and the J gene end by 7 bases; junction bases not matched to a gene: 16. For the CDR3, the DNA is TGTGCCAGCAGCGTGGGCAGGACAGGGTCAGGGTTAGGTGAAAAACTGTTTTTT. Its translation is CASSVGRTGSGLGEKLFF.

This clonotype was recorded a few times. One base away lies a much larger clone, so this may be a sequencing read error. The CDR3 coding sequence is TGCAGTGCTCCTGACCAGCGGGAGACCCAGTTCTTC. This codes for CSAPDQRETQFF. The rearrangement joins TRBV20-1 to TRBJ2-5; 8 bases line up with TRBD2. Gene TRBJ2-1 matches the end of the DNA better, so the J call may be wrong. Germline CDR1 reads DFQATT; CDR2 reads SNEGSKA (reference sequence). CDR3 size: 12 residues.

This clonotype was seen at least ten times. The rearrangement uses TRBV21-1 and TRBJ2-7; the table's D call of TRBD1 was not tested on the DNA. TRBV21-1 is tagged as a pseudogene. The CDR3 contains 15 residues. CDR3 region: CASTLGTGRTYEQYF. DNA for the CDR3: TGTGCCAGCACCCTCGGGACGGGCAGGACCTACGAGCAGTACTTC.

This clonotype was observed many times. The genes are TRBV12-3 or TRBV12-4 and TRBJ1-2, with D hard to call. V lost 4 bases, J lost 4 bases, and 13 bases lay in between. This CDR3 contains 14 residues. CDR3 protein: CASSYRVGGYGYTF. As DNA, the CDR3 is TGTGCCAGCAGTTACCGGGTCGGAGGCTATGGCTACACCTTC.

This clonotype has a count of ten or more. The chain joins TRBV9 to TRBJ2-3, with 8 bases matching TRBD2. CDR3 length: 15 amino acids. V lost 4 bases and J lost 2; bases outside the gene matches: 6. Germline V gene data show CDR1 as SGDLS and CDR2 as YYNGEE. The DNA for the CDR3 is TGTGCCAGCAGCACTCGCGGGGGGTCCACAGATACGCAGTATTTT. Its protein product is CASSTRGGSTDTQYF.

The CDR3 here is CASSRLRGGLGDTQYF. The CDR3 DNA reads as TGCGCCAGCAGCCGTTTAAGAGGGGGCCTGGGAGATACGCAGTATTTT. The V and J genes are TRBV4-3 and TRBJ2-3; 7 nucleotides match TRBD1. Germline V CDR1 and CDR2: LGHNA, YSLEER. This CDR3 has 16 amino acids. Losses at the gene ends were 4 bases for V and 5 bases for J; bases not matched to a gene: 12.